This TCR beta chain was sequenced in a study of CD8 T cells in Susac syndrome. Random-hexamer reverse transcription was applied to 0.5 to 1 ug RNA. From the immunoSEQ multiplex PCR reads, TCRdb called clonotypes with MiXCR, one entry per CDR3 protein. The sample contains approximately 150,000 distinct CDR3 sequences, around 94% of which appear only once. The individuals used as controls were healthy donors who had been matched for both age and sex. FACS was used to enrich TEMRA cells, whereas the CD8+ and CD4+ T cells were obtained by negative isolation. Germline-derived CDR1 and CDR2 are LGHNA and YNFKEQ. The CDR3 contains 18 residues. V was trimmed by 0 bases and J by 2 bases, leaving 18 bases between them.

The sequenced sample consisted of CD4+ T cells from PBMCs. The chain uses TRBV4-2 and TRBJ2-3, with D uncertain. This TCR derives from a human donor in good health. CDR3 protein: CASSQEHVADPYTDTQYF. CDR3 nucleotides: TGTGCCAGCAGCCAAGAGCACGTCGCGGACCCGTACACAGATACGCAGTATTTT.